These 4 T cell receptor beta chains share one sample of origin, sequenced in a study of cytomegalovirus exposure and HLA in healthy donors. The assay was immunoSEQ multiplex PCR, and TCRdb's table has in-frame clones only and misses some. Of over 85,000 clones listed, less than 95% are singletons. The sequencing input was PBMCs. These receptors came from a woman younger than 35 in good health and CMV-seronegative.

The table lists this clone with a few counts. The chain recombines TRBV29-1 with TRBJ2-3, with D perhaps matching TRBD2 (6 bases). Trimming shortened V by 7 bases and J by 0 bases, and 8 bases separated the two germline ends. The CDR3 length is 12 residues. CDR1 SQVTM and CDR2 ANQGSEA come from the germline V gene. DNA for the CDR3: TGCAGCGGGGAGGACAGCACAGATACGCAGTATTTT. Its protein is CSGEDSTDTQYF.

This clone was recorded only once. The rearrangement uses TRBV7-2 and TRBJ1-2; 7 bases align to TRBD1. Per germline, CDR1 SGHTA and CDR2 FQGNSA. Unmatched junction bases numbered 13, after V lost 4 bases and J lost 11 bases. The length of the CDR3 is 14 residues. CDR3 sequence: CASSSREHRGGYTF. CDR3 DNA: TGTGCCAGCAGCTCGAGAGAACACAGGGGCGGTTACACCTTC.

The V call is TRBV6-5, the J call TRBJ2-7; 9 bases match TRBD2. J was trimmed by 4 bases and V by 0 bases; bases with no gene match: 7. CDR1 MNHEY and CDR2 SVGAGI come from the germline V gene. The CDR3 is 16 amino acids. CDR3 sequence reads: CASSYSGAGGGYEQYF. The CDR3 DNA follows: TGTGCCAGCAGTTACTCTGGAGCGGGGGGCGGGTACGAGCAGTACTTC.

This clone was detected once. This rearrangement joins TRBV10-3 to TRBJ2-2, with 7 bases lining up with TRBD2. Germline V lookup: CDR1 ENHRY, CDR2 SYGVKD. V lost 0 bases, J lost 2 bases, and 6 bases stayed unmatched. This CDR3 spans 17 amino acids. CDR3 in amino acids: CAISESPGLVNTGELFF. CDR3 DNA sequence: TGTGCCATCAGTGAGTCCCCCGGACTAGTTAACACCGGGGAGCTGTTTTTT.